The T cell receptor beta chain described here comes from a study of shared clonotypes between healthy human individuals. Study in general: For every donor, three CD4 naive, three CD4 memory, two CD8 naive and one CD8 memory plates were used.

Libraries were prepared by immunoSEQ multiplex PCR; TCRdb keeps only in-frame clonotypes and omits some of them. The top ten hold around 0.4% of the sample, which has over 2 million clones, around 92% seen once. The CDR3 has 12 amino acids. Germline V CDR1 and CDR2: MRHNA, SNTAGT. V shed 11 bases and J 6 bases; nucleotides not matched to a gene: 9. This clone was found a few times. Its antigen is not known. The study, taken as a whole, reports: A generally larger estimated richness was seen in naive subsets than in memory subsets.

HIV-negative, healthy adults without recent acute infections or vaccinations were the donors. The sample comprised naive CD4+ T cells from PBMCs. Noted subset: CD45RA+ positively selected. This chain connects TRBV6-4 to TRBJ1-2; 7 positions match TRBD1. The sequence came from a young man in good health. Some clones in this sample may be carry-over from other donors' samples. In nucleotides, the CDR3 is TGTGCCGCACCGGCAAGGGGGCATGGCTACACCTTC. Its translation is CAAPARGHGYTF.